Listed below are T cell receptor beta chains from one sample, sequenced in a study of technical replicates of blood from several donors. Clones were read by immunoSEQ multiplex PCR, and TCRdb kept only the in-frame ones, dropping some. The data hold approximately 87,000 clones, with 85% to 95% observed a single time. Source material: T cells isolated from PBMCs. The receptor set was obtained from a human donor in good health. The CDR3 runs from the conserved cysteine through the conserved F or W. D genes are given only for firm matches. Size is stated for part of the rows, as once, few or many counts, or as a class when the clone is expanded.

cdr3_aa | cdr3_nt | j_call | d_call | clone_size | v_call
CASSVRDRSYGYTF | TGTGCCAGCAGCGTTAGGGACAGGTCTTATGGCTACACCTTC | TRBJ1-2 | TRBD1 | . | TRBV9
CSVGTRLSYEQYF | TGCAGCGTTGGAACCCGTTTGAGCTACGAGCAGTACTTC | TRBJ2-7 | . | . | TRBV29-1
CASSLGGTSGRAGYEQYF | TGTGCCAGCAGCTTAGGGGGGACTAGCGGGAGGGCCGGGTACGAGCAGTACTTC | TRBJ2-7 | TRBD2 | . | TRBV11-3
CASSQEYGRVLDEQFF | TGTGCCAGCAGCCAAGAGTACGGGAGGGTCTTGGATGAGCAGTTCTTC | TRBJ2-1 | TRBD2 | . | TRBV4-2
CASSISPLAGYEQYF | TGTGCCAGTAGTATATCCCCACTAGCGGGTTACGAGCAGTACTTC | TRBJ2-7 | TRBD2 | . | TRBV19
CASTLTGESYNEQFF | TGTGCCAGCACCCTAACGGGAGAGTCCTACAATGAGCAGTTCTTC | TRBJ2-1 | . | . | TRBV6-6
CASSLTGGYNEQFF | TGTGCCAGCAGCTTAACAGGGGGCTACAATGAGCAGTTCTTC | TRBJ2-1 | TRBD1 | . | TRBV7-9
CASSLALLGLANEQFF | TGTGCCAGCAGCTTAGCCCTCCTCGGACTAGCCAATGAGCAGTTCTTC | TRBJ2-1 | TRBD2 | . | TRBV7-9
CASSYLQGDNEKLFF | TGTGCCAGCAGTTACCTTCAGGGCGATAATGAAAAACTGTTTTTT | TRBJ1-4 | . | . | TRBV6-5
CASSWGDTGELFF | TGTGCCAGCAGTTGGGGGGACACCGGGGAGCTGTTTTTT | TRBJ2-2 | . | once | TRBV7-9
CSVESGSQYNEQFF | TGCAGCGTTGAAAGCGGGAGCCAATACAATGAGCAGTTCTTC | TRBJ2-1 | TRBD2 | . | TRBV29-1
CAAKGQGSTEAFF | TGTGCCGCCAAGGGACAGGGAAGCACTGAAGCTTTCTTT | TRBJ1-1 | TRBD1 | few | TRBV10-3
CASSYSTRAWGTEAFF | TGTGCCAGCAGTTACTCGACCAGGGCTTGGGGCACTGAAGCTTTCTTT | TRBJ1-1 | . | . | TRBV6-6
CASSPGNGYTF | TGTGCCAGCAGCCCGGGAAATGGCTACACCTTC | TRBJ1-2 | . | . | TRBV7-4
CASSFGGTYNEQFF | TGTGCCAGCAGCTTTGGGGGGACTTACAATGAGCAGTTCTTC | TRBJ2-1 | . | . | TRBV7-2
CASSSAFSSGNTIYF | TGTGCCAGCAGCTCTGCTTTTAGCTCTGGAAACACCATATATTTT | TRBJ1-3 | . | . | TRBV5-5
CASSQGGGQQGKLFF | TGCGCCAGCAGCCAAGGAGGGGGCCAGCAGGGAAAACTGTTTTTT | TRBJ1-4 | TRBD1 | . | TRBV4-1
CASSPGLASYEQYF | TGCGCCAGCAGCCCGGGACTAGCCTCCTACGAGCAGTACTTC | TRBJ2-7 | TRBD2 | . | TRBV5-1
CASSGGREGETQYF | TGCGCCAGCAGTGGAGGGCGGGAGGGAGAGACCCAGTACTTC | TRBJ2-5 | TRBD2 | . | TRBV10-1
CASSQTGLLKEQYF | TGTGCCAGCAGTCAGACGGGACTACTGAAAGAGCAGTACTTC | TRBJ2-7 | TRBD2 | . | TRBV6-6
CASSSLVYNEQFF | TGTGCCAGCAGCTCGCTAGTATACAATGAGCAGTTCTTC | TRBJ2-1 | . | . | TRBV5-6
CASSPIQFTGELFF | TGTGCCAGCAGCCCCATTCAGTTCACCGGGGAGCTGTTTTTT | TRBJ2-2 | . | . | TRBV5-5
CASRASSGDEQFF | TGTGCCAGCAGAGCTAGCTCCGGTGATGAGCAGTTCTTC | TRBJ2-1 | . | . | TRBV6-5
CASSRRGADIYNEQFF | TGTGCCAGTAGCCGGCGGGGGGCGGACATATACAATGAGCAGTTCTTC | TRBJ2-1 | TRBD2 | once | TRBV19
CASSLNPQQPYFLGELFF | TGTGCCAGCAGCTTAAATCCCCAACAGCCTTATTTCCTCGGGGAGCTGTTTTTT | TRBJ2-2 | . | . | TRBV7-3
CASSPQGLAVHYEQYF | TGTGCCAGCTCACCGCAAGGACTAGCGGTACACTACGAGCAGTACTTC | TRBJ2-7 | TRBD2 | . | TRBV18
CSVSSRAETEAFF | TGCAGCGTTTCGTCCAGGGCTGAAACTGAAGCTTTCTTT | TRBJ1-1 | . | . | TRBV29-1
CASSSQDRRVFF | TGTGCCAGCAGTTCCCAGGACAGGAGGGTGTTTTTT | TRBJ2-2 | . | once | TRBV28
CASSQDRAGLYEQYF | TGCGCCAGCAGCCAAGATAGGGCAGGGCTGTACGAGCAGTACTTC | TRBJ2-7 | . | . | TRBV4-3
CASSLRLADTGELFF | TGTGCCAGCAGCTTACGCCTAGCGGACACCGGGGAGCTGTTTTTT | TRBJ2-2 | TRBD2 | . | TRBV7-9
CASSLDWGQNTEAFF | TGCGCCAGCAGCTTGGATTGGGGACAAAACACTGAAGCTTTCTTT | TRBJ1-1 | . | . | TRBV5-1
CASSPSLLAATRGDNEQFF | TGTGCCAGCAGCCCCTCTTTACTAGCGGCAACCCGGGGGGACAATGAGCAGTTCTTC | TRBJ2-1 | TRBD2 | . | TRBV7-9
CASSVASAGGSPDTQYF | TGTGCCAGCAGCGTAGCATCAGCGGGAGGGTCCCCAGATACGCAGTATTTT | TRBJ2-3 | TRBD2 | . | TRBV9
CASSEAPSGREAFF | TGTGCCAGCAGTGAAGCGCCTAGCGGCAGGGAAGCTTTCTTT | TRBJ1-1 | . | . | TRBV6-1
CASSLTSNTGELFF | TGTGCCAGCAGCCTCACATCGAACACCGGGGAGCTGTTTTTT | TRBJ2-2 | . | . | TRBV7-6
CASSQGDEQYF | TGTGCCAGCAGCCAGGGGGACGAGCAGTACTTC | TRBJ2-7 | TRBD1 | . | TRBV7-9
CASSMLGTRVYYEQYF | TGTGCCAGCAGTATGCTCGGGACTAGGGTATACTACGAGCAGTACTTC | TRBJ2-7 | TRBD2 | . | TRBV27
CASSTTGSGETQYF | TGTGCCAGCAGTACCACAGGGAGCGGAGAGACCCAGTACTTC | TRBJ2-5 | . | . | TRBV27
CAISETGGLTGELFF | TGTGCCATCAGTGAGACAGGGGGACTCACCGGGGAGCTGTTTTTT | TRBJ2-2 | TRBD1 | once | TRBV10-3
CASSFPGQEYNEQFF | TGTGCCAGCAGCTTTCCCGGACAGGAGTACAATGAGCAGTTCTTC | TRBJ2-1 | TRBD1 | . | TRBV7-4
CASSPPGLAGNNEQFF | TGTGCCAGCAGCCCGCCGGGACTAGCGGGAAACAATGAGCAGTTCTTC | TRBJ2-1 | TRBD2 | once | TRBV7-3
CASRSTSGVPPYYEQYF | TGTGCCAGCAGGTCGACTAGCGGGGTGCCTCCTTACTACGAGCAGTACTTC | TRBJ2-7 | TRBD2 | . | TRBV27
CASSLIRGRGTDTQYF | TGTGCCAGCAGCTTAATCAGGGGTCGTGGCACAGATACGCAGTATTTT | TRBJ2-3 | . | . | TRBV7-2
CSVLQGFEAFF | TGCAGCGTTTTACAGGGGTTTGAAGCTTTCTTT | TRBJ1-1 | TRBD1 | . | TRBV29-1
CASKGEGPYEQYF | TGTGCCAGCAAGGGAGAGGGCCCCTACGAGCAGTACTTC | TRBJ2-7 | . | . | TRBV6-6
CASRPPGQIYGYTF | TGTGCCAGCAGACCACCGGGACAGATCTATGGCTACACCTTC | TRBJ1-2 | TRBD1 | . | TRBV28